This T cell receptor (beta chain) appears in the sequencing data of a study of human T cells and chemical hapten exposure. Study-level background: Per-sample TCR yields varied mainly from small pooled library volume differences.

Using its own MiXCR run on the RACE reads, TCRdb lists one record per CDR3 protein. The sample shows about 120,000 distinct CDR3 sequences, about an eighth of them seen only once. The CDR3 has 15 amino acids. CDR1 LNHDA and CDR2 SQIVND come from the germline V gene (reference sequence). The J segment lost 5 bases and the V segment lost 3 bases, leaving 8 bases of the junction unmatched. Indicated time point: patch test 1, 2 weeks after DPC sensitization. Treatment described: therapeutic diphenylcyclopropenone sensitization with weekly scalp DPC. The sequencing used whole blood, collected in connection with sensitization to the hapten diphenylcyclopropenone (DPC). The TCR sequence derives from a woman aged 50 to 60 with alopecia areata. Some clones in this sample may be carry-over from other donors' samples. The chain employs TRBV19 and TRBJ2-7, with 9 nucleotides matching TRBD1. The CDR3 here is CASSIAGQGVNEQYF. The CDR3 DNA sequence: TGTGCCAGTAGTATCGCGGGACAGGGTGTGAACGAGCAGTACTTC.